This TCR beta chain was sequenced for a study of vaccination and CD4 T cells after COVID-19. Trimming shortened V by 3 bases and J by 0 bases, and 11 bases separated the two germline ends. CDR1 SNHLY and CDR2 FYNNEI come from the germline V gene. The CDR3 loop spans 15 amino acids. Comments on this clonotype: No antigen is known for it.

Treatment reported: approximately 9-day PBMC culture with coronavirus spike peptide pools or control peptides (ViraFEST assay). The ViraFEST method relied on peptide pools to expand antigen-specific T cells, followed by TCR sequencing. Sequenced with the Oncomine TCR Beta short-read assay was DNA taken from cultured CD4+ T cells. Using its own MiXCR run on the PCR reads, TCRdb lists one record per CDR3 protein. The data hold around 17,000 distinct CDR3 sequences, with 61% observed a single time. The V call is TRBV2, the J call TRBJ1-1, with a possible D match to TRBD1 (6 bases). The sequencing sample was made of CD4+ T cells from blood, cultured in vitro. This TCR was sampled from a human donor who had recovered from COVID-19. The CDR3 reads CASSEREGVNTEAFF. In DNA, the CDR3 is TGTGCCAGCAGTGAGAGGGAGGGGGTGAACACTGAAGCTTTCTTT.